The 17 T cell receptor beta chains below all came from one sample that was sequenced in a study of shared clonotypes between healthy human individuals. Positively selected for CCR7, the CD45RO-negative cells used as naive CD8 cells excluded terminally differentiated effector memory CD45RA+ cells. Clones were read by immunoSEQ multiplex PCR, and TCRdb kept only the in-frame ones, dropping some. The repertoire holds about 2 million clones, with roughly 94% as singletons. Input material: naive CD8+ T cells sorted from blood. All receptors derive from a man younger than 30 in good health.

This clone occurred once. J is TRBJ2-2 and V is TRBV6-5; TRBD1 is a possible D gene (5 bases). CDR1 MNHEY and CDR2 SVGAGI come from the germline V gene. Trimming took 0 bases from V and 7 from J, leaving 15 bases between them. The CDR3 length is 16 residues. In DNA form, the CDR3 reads TGTGCCAGCAGTTACTCGGAAGAAGGGGCGTACGGGGAGCTGTTTTTT. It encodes CASSYSEEGAYGELFF.

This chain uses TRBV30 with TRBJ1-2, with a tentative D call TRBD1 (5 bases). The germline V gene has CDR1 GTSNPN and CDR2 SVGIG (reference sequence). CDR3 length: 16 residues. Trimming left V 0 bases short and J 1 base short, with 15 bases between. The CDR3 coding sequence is TGTGCCTGGAGTGTCCCAGGGATTACTAGTAACTATGGCTACACCTTC. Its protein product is CAWSVPGITSNYGYTF.

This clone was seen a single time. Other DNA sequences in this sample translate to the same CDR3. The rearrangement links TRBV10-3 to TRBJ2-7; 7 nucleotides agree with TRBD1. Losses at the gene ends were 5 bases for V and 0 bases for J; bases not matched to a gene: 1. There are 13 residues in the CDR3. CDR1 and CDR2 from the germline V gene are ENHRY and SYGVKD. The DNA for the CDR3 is TGTGCCATCAGTAGGGACAGCTCCTACGAGCAGTACTTC. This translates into CAISRDSSYEQYF.

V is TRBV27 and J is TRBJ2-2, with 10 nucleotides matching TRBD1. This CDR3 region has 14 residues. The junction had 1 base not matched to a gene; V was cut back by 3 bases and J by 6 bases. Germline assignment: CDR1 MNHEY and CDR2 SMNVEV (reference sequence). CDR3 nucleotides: TGTGCCAGCAGTTTGGACAGGGGGGCCGGGGAGCTGTTTTTT. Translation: CASSLDRGAGELFF.

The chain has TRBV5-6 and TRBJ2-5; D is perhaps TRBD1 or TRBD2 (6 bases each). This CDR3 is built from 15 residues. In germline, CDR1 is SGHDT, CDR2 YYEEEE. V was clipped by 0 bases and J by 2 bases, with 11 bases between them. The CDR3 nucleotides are TGTGCCAGCAGCTTGGAGGGGGGATTTCAAGAGACCCAGTACTTC. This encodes CASSLEGGFQETQYF.

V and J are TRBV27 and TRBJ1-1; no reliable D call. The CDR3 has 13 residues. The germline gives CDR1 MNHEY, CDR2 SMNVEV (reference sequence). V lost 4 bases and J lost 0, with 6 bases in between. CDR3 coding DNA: TGTGCCAGCAGTTCACAGATGAACACTGAAGCTTTCTTT. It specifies CASSSQMNTEAFF.

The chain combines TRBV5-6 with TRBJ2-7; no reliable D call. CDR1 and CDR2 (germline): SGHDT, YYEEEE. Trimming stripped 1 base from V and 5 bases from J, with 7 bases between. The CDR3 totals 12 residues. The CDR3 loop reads CASSLSVNEQYF. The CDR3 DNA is TGTGCCAGCAGCTTGTCGGTCAACGAGCAGTACTTC. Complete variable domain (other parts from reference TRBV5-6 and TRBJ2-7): DAGVTQSPTHLIKTRGQQVTLRCSPKSGHDTVSWYQQALGQGPQFIFQYYEEEERQRGNFPDRFSGHQFPNYSSELNVNALLLGDSALYLCASSLSVNEQYFGPGTRLTVT.

The CDR3 protein is CASSPFQVNSYEQYF. The CDR3 DNA reads as TGCGCCAGCAGCCCCTTCCAGGTGAACTCCTACGAGCAGTACTTC. The chain has TRBV4-1 and TRBJ2-7, with unresolved D. V gave up 4 bases and J gave up 0 bases, with 13 bases separating them. The CDR3 spans 15 residues. CDR1 is MGHRA, CDR2 YSYEKL, per germline.

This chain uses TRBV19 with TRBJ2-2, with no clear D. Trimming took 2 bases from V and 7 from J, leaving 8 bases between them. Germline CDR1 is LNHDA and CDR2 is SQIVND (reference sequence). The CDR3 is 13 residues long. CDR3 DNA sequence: TGTGCCAGTAGTATAAGCACGTTCGGGGAGCTGTTTTTT. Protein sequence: CASSISTFGELFF.

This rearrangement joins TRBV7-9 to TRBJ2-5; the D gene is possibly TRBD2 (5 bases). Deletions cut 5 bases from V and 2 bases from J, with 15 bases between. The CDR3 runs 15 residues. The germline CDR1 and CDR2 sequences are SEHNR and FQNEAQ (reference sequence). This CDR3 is CASSPVISGQETQYF. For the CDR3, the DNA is TGTGCCAGCAGCCCTGTGATCAGCGGACAAGAGACCCAGTACTTC.

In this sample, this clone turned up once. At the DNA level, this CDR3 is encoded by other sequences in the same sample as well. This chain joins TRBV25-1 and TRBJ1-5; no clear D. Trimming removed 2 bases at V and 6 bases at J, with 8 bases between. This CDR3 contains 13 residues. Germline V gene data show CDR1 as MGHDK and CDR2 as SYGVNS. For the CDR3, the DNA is TGTGCCAGCAGTGAAGGGGTGGGTCAGCCCCAGCATTTT. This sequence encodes CASSEGVGQPQHF.

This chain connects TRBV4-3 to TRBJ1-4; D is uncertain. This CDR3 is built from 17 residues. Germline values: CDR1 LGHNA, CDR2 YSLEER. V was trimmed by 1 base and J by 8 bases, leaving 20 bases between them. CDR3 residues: CASSQVYPNEKWEKLFF. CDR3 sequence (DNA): TGCGCCAGCAGCCAAGTATATCCGAACGAAAAGTGGGAAAAACTGTTTTTT.

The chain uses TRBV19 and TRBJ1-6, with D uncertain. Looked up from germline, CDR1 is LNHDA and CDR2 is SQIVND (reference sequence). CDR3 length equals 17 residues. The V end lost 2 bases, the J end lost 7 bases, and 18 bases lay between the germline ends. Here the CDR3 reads CASSISVRAGLNSPLHF. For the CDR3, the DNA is TGTGCCAGTAGTATATCGGTACGGGCAGGATTGAATTCACCCCTCCACTTT.

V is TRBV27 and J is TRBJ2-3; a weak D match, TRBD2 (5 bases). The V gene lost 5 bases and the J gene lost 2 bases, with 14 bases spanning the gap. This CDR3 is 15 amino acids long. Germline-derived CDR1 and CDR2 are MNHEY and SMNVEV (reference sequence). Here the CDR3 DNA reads TGTGCCAGCAGTCCGAGAGCGGCCGCCACAGATACGCAGTATTTT. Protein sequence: CASSPRAAATDTQYF.

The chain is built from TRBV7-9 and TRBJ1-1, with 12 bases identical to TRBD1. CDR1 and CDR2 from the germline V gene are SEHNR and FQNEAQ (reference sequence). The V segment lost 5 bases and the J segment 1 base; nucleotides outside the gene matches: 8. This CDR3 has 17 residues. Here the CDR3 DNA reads TGTGCCAGCAGCCTAAGCCGGGACAGGGGGCCGAACACTGAAGCTTTCTTT. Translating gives CASSLSRDRGPNTEAFF.

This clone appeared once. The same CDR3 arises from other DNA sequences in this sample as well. CDR3 sequence reads: CASSVAGGAEAFF. DNA of the CDR3: TGTGCCAGCAGCGTAGCTGGGGGGGCTGAAGCTTTCTTT. The J gene is TRBJ1-1, the V gene TRBV9, with a possible D match to TRBD1 (5 bases). The V end lost 0 bases, the J end lost 6 bases, and 9 bases lay between the germline ends. The germline V gene has CDR1 SGDLS and CDR2 YYNGEE. The CDR3 has 13 residues.

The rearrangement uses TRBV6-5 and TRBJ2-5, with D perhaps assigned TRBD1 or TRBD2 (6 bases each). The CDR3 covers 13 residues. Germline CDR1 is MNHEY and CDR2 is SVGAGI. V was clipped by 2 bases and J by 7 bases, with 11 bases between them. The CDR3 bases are TGTGCCAGCAGTTACCTGGAGGGGGTGACCCAGTACTTC. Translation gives CASSYLEGVTQYF.